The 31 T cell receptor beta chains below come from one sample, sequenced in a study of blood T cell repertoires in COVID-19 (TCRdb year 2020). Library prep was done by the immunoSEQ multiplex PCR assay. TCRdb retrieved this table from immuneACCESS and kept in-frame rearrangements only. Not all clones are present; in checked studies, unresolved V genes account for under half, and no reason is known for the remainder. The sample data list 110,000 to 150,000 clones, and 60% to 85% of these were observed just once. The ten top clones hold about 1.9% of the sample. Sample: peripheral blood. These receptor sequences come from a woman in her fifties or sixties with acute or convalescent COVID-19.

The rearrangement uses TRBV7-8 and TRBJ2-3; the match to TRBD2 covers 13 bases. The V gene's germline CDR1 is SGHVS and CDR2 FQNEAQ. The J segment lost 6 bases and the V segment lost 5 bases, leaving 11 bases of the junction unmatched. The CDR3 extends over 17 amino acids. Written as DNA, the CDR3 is TGTGCCAGCAGCCCCCCAACTAGCGGGAGGGCTGGGGATACGCAGTATTTT. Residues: CASSPPTSGRAGDTQYF.

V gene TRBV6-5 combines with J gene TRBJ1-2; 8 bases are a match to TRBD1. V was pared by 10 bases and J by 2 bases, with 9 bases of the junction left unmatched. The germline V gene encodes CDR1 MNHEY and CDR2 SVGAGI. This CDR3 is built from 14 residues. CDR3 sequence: CAILGPGGNYGYTF. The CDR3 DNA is TGTGCCATCTTAGGGCCAGGGGGCAACTATGGCTACACCTTC.

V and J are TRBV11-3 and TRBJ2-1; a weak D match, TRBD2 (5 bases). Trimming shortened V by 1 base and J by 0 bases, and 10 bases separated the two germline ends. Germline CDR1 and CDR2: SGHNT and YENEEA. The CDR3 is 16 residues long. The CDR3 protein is CASSLVGSSSYNEQFF. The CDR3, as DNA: TGTGCCAGCAGCTTAGTAGGGAGCAGCTCCTACAATGAGCAGTTCTTC. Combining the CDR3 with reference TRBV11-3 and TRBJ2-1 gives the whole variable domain EAGVVQSPRYKIIEKKQPVAFWCNPISGHNTLYWYLQNLGQGPELLIRYENEEAVDDSQLPKDRFSAERLKGVDSTLKIQPAELGDSAVYLCASSLVGSSSYNEQFFGPGTRLTVL.

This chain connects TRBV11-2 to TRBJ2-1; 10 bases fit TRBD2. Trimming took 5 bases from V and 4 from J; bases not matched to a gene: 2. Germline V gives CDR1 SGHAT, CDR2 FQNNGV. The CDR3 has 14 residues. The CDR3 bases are TGTGCCAGCAGCCAACTAGCGGGATACAATGAGCAGTTCTTC. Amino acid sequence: CASSQLAGYNEQFF.

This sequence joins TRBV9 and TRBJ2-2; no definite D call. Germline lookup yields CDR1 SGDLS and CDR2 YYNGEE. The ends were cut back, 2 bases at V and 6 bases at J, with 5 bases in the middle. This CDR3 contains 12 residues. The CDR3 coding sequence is TGTGCCAGCAGCGTCAGTTCCGGGGAGCTGTTTTTT. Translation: CASSVSSGELFF.

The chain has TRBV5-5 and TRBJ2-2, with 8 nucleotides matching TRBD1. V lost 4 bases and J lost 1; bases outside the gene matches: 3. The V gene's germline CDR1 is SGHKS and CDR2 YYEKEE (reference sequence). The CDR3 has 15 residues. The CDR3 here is CASSIGTGNTGELFF. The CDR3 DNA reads TGTGCCAGCAGCATAGGGACAGGGAACACCGGGGAGCTGTTTTTT. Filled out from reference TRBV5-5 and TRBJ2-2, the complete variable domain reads DAGVTQSPTHLIKTRGQQVTLRCSPISGHKSVSWYQQVLGQGPQFIFQYYEKEERGRGNFPDRFSARQFPNYSSELNVNALLLGDSALYLCASSIGTGNTGELFFGEGSRLTVL.

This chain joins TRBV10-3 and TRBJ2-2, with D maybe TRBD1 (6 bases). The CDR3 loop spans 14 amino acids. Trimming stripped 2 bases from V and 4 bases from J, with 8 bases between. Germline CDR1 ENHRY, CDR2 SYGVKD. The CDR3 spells CAISEDRPTGELFF. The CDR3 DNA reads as TGTGCCATCAGTGAGGACAGGCCCACCGGGGAGCTGTTTTTT.

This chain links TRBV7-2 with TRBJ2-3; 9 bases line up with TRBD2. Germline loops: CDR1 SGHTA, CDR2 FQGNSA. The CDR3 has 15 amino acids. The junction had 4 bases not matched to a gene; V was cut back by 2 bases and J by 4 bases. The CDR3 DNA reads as TGTGCCAGCAGCTTATTAGCGGGAGTGGCAGATACGCAGTATTTT. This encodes CASSLLAGVADTQYF.

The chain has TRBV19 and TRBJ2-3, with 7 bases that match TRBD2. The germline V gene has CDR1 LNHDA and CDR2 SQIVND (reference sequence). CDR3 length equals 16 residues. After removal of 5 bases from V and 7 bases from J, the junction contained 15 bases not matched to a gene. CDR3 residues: CASSPSGNSPSYTQYF. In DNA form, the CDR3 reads TGTGCCAGTAGTCCCAGCGGGAACTCTCCTAGTTATACGCAGTATTTT.

CDR3 in DNA: TGTGCCAGCAGGGCGACAGGGGCCAACACTGAAGCTTTCTTT. Protein sequence: CASRATGANTEAFF. The chain joins TRBV7-9 to TRBJ1-1; 8 nucleotides line up with TRBD1. The junction had 5 bases not matched to a gene; V was cut back by 6 bases and J by 2 bases. CDR1 is SEHNR and CDR2 is FQNEAQ in the germline V gene (reference sequence). The CDR3 has 14 residues.

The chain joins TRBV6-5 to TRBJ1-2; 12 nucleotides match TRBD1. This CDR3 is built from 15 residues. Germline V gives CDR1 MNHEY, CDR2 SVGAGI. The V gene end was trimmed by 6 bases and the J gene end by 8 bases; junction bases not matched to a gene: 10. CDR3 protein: CASRTGTGGHWGYTF. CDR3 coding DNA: TGTGCCAGCAGAACCGGGACAGGGGGCCATTGGGGCTACACCTTC.

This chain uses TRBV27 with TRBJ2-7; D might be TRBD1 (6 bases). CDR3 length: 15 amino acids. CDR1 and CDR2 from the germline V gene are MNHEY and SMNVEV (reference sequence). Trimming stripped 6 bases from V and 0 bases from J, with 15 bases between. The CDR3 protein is CASRLQWDNSYEQYF. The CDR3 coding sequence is TGTGCCAGCAGGCTTCAATGGGACAACTCCTACGAGCAGTACTTC.

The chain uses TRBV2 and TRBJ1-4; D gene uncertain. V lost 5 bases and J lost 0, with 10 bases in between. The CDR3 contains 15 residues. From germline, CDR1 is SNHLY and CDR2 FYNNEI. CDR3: CASSPPTATNEKLFF. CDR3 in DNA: TGTGCCAGCAGTCCACCGACTGCAACTAATGAAAAACTGTTTTTT.

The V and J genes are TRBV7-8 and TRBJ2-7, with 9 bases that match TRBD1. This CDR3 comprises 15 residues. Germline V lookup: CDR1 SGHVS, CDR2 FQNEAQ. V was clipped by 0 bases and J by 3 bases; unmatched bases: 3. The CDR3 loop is CASSLALGQGYEQYF. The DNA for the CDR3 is TGTGCCAGCAGCTTAGCGCTGGGACAGGGCTACGAGCAGTACTTC.

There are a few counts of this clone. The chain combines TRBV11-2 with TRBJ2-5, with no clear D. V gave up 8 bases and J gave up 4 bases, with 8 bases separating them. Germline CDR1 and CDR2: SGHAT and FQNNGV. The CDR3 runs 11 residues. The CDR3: CASGSGETQYF. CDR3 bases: TGTGCCAGCGGCTCGGGAGAGACCCAGTACTTC.

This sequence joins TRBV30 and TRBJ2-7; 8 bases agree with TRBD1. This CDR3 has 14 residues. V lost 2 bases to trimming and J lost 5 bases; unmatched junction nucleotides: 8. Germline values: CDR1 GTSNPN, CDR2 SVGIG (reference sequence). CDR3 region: CAWSQGQGIDEQYF. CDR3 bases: TGTGCCTGGAGTCAAGGACAGGGTATCGACGAGCAGTACTTC.

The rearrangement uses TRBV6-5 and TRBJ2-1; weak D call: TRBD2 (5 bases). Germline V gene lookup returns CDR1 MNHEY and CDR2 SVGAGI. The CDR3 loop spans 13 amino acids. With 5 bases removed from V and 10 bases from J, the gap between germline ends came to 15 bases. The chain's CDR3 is CASSPGTSTEQFF. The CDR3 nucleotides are TGTGCCAGCAGTCCCGGTACTAGTACCGAGCAGTTCTTC.

CDR3 residues: CASSFGSSGRISYNEQFF. In nucleotides, the CDR3 is TGCGCCAGCAGCTTCGGCTCTAGCGGGAGAATCTCCTACAATGAGCAGTTCTTC. This chain connects TRBV5-1 to TRBJ2-1, with 10 bases lining up with TRBD2. The germline V gene encodes CDR1 SGHRS and CDR2 YFSETQ. This CDR3 has 18 residues. Trimming cost V 2 bases and J 0 bases; bases outside gene matches: 8.

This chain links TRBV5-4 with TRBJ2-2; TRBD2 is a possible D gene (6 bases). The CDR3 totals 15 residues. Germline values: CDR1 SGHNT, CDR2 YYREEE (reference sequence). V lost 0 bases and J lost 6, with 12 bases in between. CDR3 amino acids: CASSLGRVDPGELFF. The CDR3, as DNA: TGTGCCAGCAGCTTGGGGAGGGTTGACCCCGGGGAGCTGTTTTTT.

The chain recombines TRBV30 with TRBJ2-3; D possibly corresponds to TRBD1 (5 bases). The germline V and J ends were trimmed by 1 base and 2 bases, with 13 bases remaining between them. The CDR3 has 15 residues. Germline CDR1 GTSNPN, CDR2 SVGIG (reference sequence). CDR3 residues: CAWSALTGVTDTQYF. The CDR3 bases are TGTGCCTGGAGTGCTCTAACAGGTGTCACAGATACGCAGTATTTT.

CDR3 DNA: TGTGCCAGCAGCCCCGGATCTAGCGGGCTAAGCTCCTACGAGCAGTACTTC. Protein sequence: CASSPGSSGLSSYEQYF. The chain couples TRBV7-9 to TRBJ2-7; 8 bases are shared with TRBD2. Germline CDR1 reads SEHNR; CDR2 reads FQNEAQ (reference sequence). This CDR3 comprises 17 residues. V gave up 5 bases and J gave up 0 bases; unmatched junction bases: 12.

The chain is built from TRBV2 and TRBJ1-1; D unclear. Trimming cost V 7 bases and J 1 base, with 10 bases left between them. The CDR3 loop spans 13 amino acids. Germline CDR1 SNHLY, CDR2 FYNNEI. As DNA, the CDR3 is TGTGCCAGCATATCCCAGAAGAACACTGAAGCTTTCTTT. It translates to CASISQKNTEAFF.

The CDR3 region is CASSFGKNEQFF. CDR3 nucleotides: TGTGCCAGCAGCTTCGGGAAAAATGAGCAGTTCTTC. The rearrangement joins TRBV11-2 to TRBJ2-1; weak D call: TRBD2 (5 bases). The CDR3 is 12 residues long. Germline CDR1 is SGHAT and CDR2 is FQNNGV. Trimming removed 3 bases at V and 7 bases at J, with 7 bases between. Complete variable domain (other parts from reference TRBV11-2 and TRBJ2-1): EAGVAQSPRYKIIEKRQSVAFWCNPISGHATLYWYQQILGQGPKLLIQFQNNGVVDDSQLPKDRFSAERLKGVDSTLKIQPAKLEDSAVYLCASSFGKNEQFFGPGTRLTVL.

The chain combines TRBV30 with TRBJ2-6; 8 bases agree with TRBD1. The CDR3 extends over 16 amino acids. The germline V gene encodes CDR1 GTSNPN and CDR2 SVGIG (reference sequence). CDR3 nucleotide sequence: TGTGCGGGTCGCGACAGGGGAAACTCTGGGGCCAACGTCCTGACTTTC. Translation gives CAGRDRGNSGANVLTF.

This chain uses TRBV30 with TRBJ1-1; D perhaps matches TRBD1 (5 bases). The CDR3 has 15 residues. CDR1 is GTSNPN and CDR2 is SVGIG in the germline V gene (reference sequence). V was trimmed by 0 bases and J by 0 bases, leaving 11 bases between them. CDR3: CAWSVAGSMNTEAFF. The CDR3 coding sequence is TGTGCCTGGAGTGTAGCAGGGTCCATGAACACTGAAGCTTTCTTT.

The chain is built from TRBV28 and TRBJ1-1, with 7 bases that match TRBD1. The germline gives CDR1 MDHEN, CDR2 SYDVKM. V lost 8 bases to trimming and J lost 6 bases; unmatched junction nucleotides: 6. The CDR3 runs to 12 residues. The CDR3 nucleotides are TGTGCCAGCTCTTCACAGGGGCCTGAAGCTTTCTTT. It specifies CASSSQGPEAFF.

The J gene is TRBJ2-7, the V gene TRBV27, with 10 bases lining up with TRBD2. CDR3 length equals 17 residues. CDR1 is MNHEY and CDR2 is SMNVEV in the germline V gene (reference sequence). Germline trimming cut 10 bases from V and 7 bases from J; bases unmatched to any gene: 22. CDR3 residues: CATYRTSGSVPWGEQYF. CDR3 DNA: TGTGCCACCTACAGGACTAGCGGTAGCGTGCCCTGGGGTGAGCAGTACTTC.

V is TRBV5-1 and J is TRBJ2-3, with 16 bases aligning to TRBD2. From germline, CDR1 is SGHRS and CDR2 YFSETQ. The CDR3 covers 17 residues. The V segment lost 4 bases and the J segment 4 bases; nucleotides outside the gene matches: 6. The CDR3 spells CASSTGLAGGRADTQYF. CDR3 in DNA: TGCGCCAGCAGCACGGGACTAGCGGGAGGGCGGGCAGATACGCAGTATTTT.

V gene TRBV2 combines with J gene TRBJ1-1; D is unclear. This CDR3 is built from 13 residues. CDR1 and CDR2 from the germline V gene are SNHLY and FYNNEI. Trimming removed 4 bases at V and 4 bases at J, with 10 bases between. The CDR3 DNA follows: TGTGCCAGCAGTGCCGGGTCGGGCACTGAAGCTTTCTTT. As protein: CASSAGSGTEAFF.

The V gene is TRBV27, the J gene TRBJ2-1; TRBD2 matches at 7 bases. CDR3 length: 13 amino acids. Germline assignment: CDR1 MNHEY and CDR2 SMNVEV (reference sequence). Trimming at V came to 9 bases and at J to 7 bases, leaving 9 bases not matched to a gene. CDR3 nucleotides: TGTGCCAGTTCCCGGGACTATCTTAATGAGCAGTTCTTC. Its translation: CASSRDYLNEQFF.

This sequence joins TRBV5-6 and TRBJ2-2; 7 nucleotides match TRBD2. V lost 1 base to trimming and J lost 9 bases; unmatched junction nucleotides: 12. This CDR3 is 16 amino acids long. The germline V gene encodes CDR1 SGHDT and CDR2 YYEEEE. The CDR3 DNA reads TGTGCCAGCAGCTTGTGGGTTCTAGCGGTCCACCGGGAGCTGTTTTTT. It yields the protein CASSLWVLAVHRELFF.